The 20 T cell receptor beta chains in this list originate from one sample, sequenced in a study of cytomegalovirus exposure and HLA in healthy donors. A multiplex PCR was run with 60 Vbeta primers and 13 Jbeta primers. TCRdb's copy holds only in-frame clones and misses some; the assay was immunoSEQ multiplex PCR. The data contain approximately 100,000 clones, around three quarters of them singletons. Sequencing was performed on PBMCs. These receptors were collected from a female donor in good health and CMV-seropositive.

V usage is TRBV19 and J usage is TRBJ2-4, with D maybe TRBD1 (6 bases). Looked up from germline, CDR1 is LNHDA and CDR2 is SQIVND (reference sequence). V lost 5 bases and J 9 bases, leaving 14 bases between the germline ends. This CDR3 is 13 amino acids long. This chain's CDR3 is CASSPGHIRIQYF. Here the CDR3 DNA reads TGTGCCAGTAGTCCGGGACATATCCGCATTCAGTACTTC.

The V and J genes are TRBV5-6 and TRBJ1-5, with D perhaps matching TRBD1 (5 bases). Germline assignment: CDR1 SGHDT and CDR2 YYEEEE. CDR3 length: 14 amino acids. V was clipped by 0 bases and J by 6 bases, with 10 bases between them. The DNA for the CDR3 is TGTGCCAGCAGCTTGGCGATGGGGCTTCAGCCCCAGCATTTT. Its protein product is CASSLAMGLQPQHF. The full variable domain, its missing parts supplied by reference TRBV5-6 and TRBJ1-5, is DAGVTQSPTHLIKTRGQQVTLRCSPKSGHDTVSWYQQALGQGPQFIFQYYEEEERQRGNFPDRFSGHQFPNYSSELNVNALLLGDSALYLCASSLAMGLQPQHFGDGTRLSIL.

The chain couples TRBV28 to TRBJ1-5; TRBD1 might be the D (6 bases). CDR1 is MDHEN, CDR2 SYDVKM, per germline. The CDR3 is 14 amino acids. V was pared by 6 bases and J by 7 bases, with 16 bases between. CDR3 protein: CASSSGGLGQPQHF. The CDR3 bases are TGTGCCAGCAGCTCCGGGGGGCTCGGGCAGCCCCAGCATTTT.

The rearrangement uses TRBV4-1 and TRBJ2-3; 7 bases map to TRBD2. Germline CDR1 and CDR2: MGHRA and YSYEKL. The V segment lost 0 bases and the J segment 1 base; nucleotides outside the gene matches: 7. This CDR3 has 17 amino acids. This CDR3 reads CASSQEARRERTDTQYF. DNA of the CDR3: TGCGCCAGCAGCCAAGAGGCAAGGCGGGAGCGCACAGATACGCAGTATTTT.

This chain uses TRBV2 with TRBJ1-1; D uncertain. V was cut by 6 bases and J by 11 bases, with 19 bases left in between. CDR3 length equals 13 residues. Germline CDR1 reads SNHLY; CDR2 reads FYNNEI. The CDR3 here is CASREGLNHGAFF. Here the CDR3 DNA reads TGTGCCAGCAGAGAGGGCCTTAATCATGGGGCTTTCTTT.

The chain employs TRBV20-1 and TRBJ1-1; D uncertain. The V end was cut by 3 bases, the J end by 6 bases, with 8 bases between. The V gene's germline CDR1 is DFQATT and CDR2 SNEGSKA (reference sequence). This CDR3 region has 11 residues. The DNA of the CDR3 is TGCAGTGCTAGCGGGTGGGCTGAAGCTTTCTTT. Translating it yields CSASGWAEAFF.

V and J are TRBV30 and TRBJ1-2; D perhaps matches TRBD1 (5 bases). This CDR3 has 14 residues. Trimming cost V 2 bases and J 5 bases, with 15 bases left between them. CDR1 GTSNPN and CDR2 SVGIG come from the germline V gene (reference sequence). This chain's CDR3 is CAWSPQRGTYGYTF. CDR3 coding DNA: TGTGCCTGGAGTCCCCAACGGGGGACTTATGGCTACACCTTC.

The rearrangement links TRBV7-2 to TRBJ2-3; tentatively, D is TRBD2 (5 bases). The CDR3 runs to 15 residues. The ends were cut back, 1 base at V and 1 base at J, with 9 bases in the middle. Germline CDR1 is SGHTA and CDR2 is FQGNSA. The CDR3 coding sequence is TGTGCCAGCAGCTTAGAGAGGGTTCGCACAGATACGCAGTATTTT. It is translated as CASSLERVRTDTQYF. Variable domain in full (rest from reference TRBV7-2 and TRBJ2-3): GAGVSQSPSNKVTEKGKDVELRCDPISGHTALYWYRQSLGQGLEFLIYFQGNSAPDKSGLPSDRFSAERTGGSVSTLTIQRTQQEDSAVYLCASSLERVRTDTQYFGPGTRLTVL.

The chain combines TRBV7-2 with TRBJ1-1; possible D gene TRBD1, 5 bases. From germline, CDR1 is SGHTA and CDR2 FQGNSA. Trimming pared 2 bases from V and 1 base from J, leaving 8 bases between. CDR3 length equals 14 residues. CDR3 nucleotides: TGTGCCAGCAGCTTAAATAGGGGGAACACTGAAGCTTTCTTT. This sequence encodes CASSLNRGNTEAFF.

The chain couples TRBV21-1 to TRBJ2-1; the D call of TRBD2 is as the table states it, not checked on the DNA. TRBV21-1 is a pseudogene. This CDR3 contains 17 residues. The CDR3 protein is CASSKAGVAGGGNEQFF. The CDR3 coding sequence is TGTGCCAGCAGCAAAGCCGGAGTAGCGGGAGGAGGTAATGAGCAGTTCTTC.

The rearrangement links TRBV4-2 to TRBJ1-1; 9 bases align to TRBD1. The CDR3 runs 16 residues. V was pared by 3 bases and J by 3 bases, with 8 bases of the junction left unmatched. Germline lookup yields CDR1 LGHNA and CDR2 YNFKEQ. CDR3 region: CASSHATGTGYTEAFF. CDR3 nucleotides: TGTGCCAGCAGCCACGCAACCGGGACAGGGTACACTGAAGCTTTCTTT.

This CDR3 is CASGGQGAFYGYTF. The CDR3 region has the DNA TGTGCTAGTGGGGGACAGGGGGCTTTCTATGGCTACACCTTC. This rearrangement joins TRBV12-5 to TRBJ1-2, with TRBD1 matching over 12 bases. V shed 6 bases, J shed 4 bases, and the junction held 3 bases outside the gene matches. The length of the CDR3 is 14 residues. Looked up from germline, CDR1 is LGHNT and CDR2 is FRNRAP.

The V gene is TRBV7-2, the J gene TRBJ2-1; TRBD2 matches 7 bases. Looked up from germline, CDR1 is SGHTA and CDR2 is FQGNSA. Trimming at V came to 5 bases and at J to 8 bases, leaving 9 bases not matched to a gene. The CDR3 totals 14 residues. CDR3 sequence (DNA): TGTGCCAGCAGCCCGCCGGGACTACCCGATGAGCAGTTCTTC. This codes for CASSPPGLPDEQFF.

The J gene is TRBJ1-5, the V gene TRBV10-3, with a possible D match to TRBD1 (6 bases). Trimming removed 10 bases from V and 2 bases from J, with 15 bases in between. Germline CDR1 ENHRY, CDR2 SYGVKD. The CDR3 runs to 14 residues. CDR3 in DNA: TGTGCCACCAACTCCGGGACACGCAATCAGCCCCAGCATTTT. Residues: CATNSGTRNQPQHF.

The rearrangement joins TRBV6-5 to TRBJ1-2; 7 nucleotides align to TRBD1. The CDR3 sequence is 15 residues long. CDR1 and CDR2 (germline): MNHEY, SVGAGI. V dropped 2 bases and J dropped 4; count of bases not matched to a gene: 7. This CDR3 reads CASSYTPDRLYGYTF. CDR3 nucleotides: TGTGCCAGCAGTTACACCCCGGACAGGCTCTATGGCTACACCTTC.

V gene TRBV6-1 combines with J gene TRBJ1-2; 9 positions agree with TRBD1. Per the germline V gene, CDR1 is MNHNS and CDR2 is SASEGT. The CDR3 totals 15 residues. J was trimmed by 4 bases and V by 8 bases; bases with no gene match: 11. CDR3 loop: CASLKQGALVYGYTF. CDR3 bases: TGTGCCAGCCTAAAACAGGGGGCGCTTGTCTATGGCTACACCTTC.

V and J are TRBV30 and TRBJ2-1; possible D gene TRBD1, 5 bases. Trimming shortened V by 2 bases and J by 6 bases, and 8 bases separated the two germline ends. CDR3 length: 12 residues. Germline CDR1 reads GTSNPN; CDR2 reads SVGIG (reference sequence). CDR3 DNA sequence: TGTGCCTGGAGTTGGGGCCCCAATGAGCAGTTCTTC. Translating it yields CAWSWGPNEQFF.

The rearrangement links TRBV4-1 to TRBJ2-3; the match to TRBD2 covers 9 bases. The CDR3 runs to 16 residues. The V gene's germline CDR1 is MGHRA and CDR2 YSYEKL. J was trimmed by 2 bases and V by 3 bases; bases with no gene match: 6. This CDR3 reads CASSHSSSGATDTQYF. The CDR3 DNA reads as TGCGCCAGCAGCCACTCGTCTAGCGGGGCCACAGATACGCAGTATTTT.

The J gene is TRBJ2-1, the V gene TRBV7-9; D is ambiguous. Germline V lookup: CDR1 SEHNR, CDR2 FQNEAQ (reference sequence). The V end was cut by 2 bases, the J end by 0 bases, with 8 bases between. CDR3 size: 15 residues. The CDR3: CASSLQRSSYNEQFF. Here the CDR3 DNA reads TGTGCCAGCAGCTTACAACGGAGCTCCTACAATGAGCAGTTCTTC. Combining the CDR3 with reference TRBV7-9 and TRBJ2-1 gives the whole variable domain DTGVSQNPRHKITKRGQNVTFRCDPISEHNRLYWYRQTLGQGPEFLTYFQNEAQLEKSRLLSDRFSAERPKGSFSTLEIQRTEQGDSAMYLCASSLQRSSYNEQFFGPGTRLTVL.

This rearrangement joins TRBV27 to TRBJ2-1, with 10 bases matching TRBD2. This CDR3 has 16 residues. Trimming took 1 base from V and 4 from J; bases not matched to a gene: 4. CDR1 MNHEY and CDR2 SMNVEV come from the germline V gene (reference sequence). The CDR3 here is CASSLYLAGVYNEQFF. Here the CDR3 DNA reads TGTGCCAGCAGTTTATATCTAGCGGGGGTGTACAATGAGCAGTTCTTC.